This passage covers 22 T cell receptor beta chains from one sample sequenced in a study of early T cells in non-severe SARS-CoV-2 infection. TCRdb reprocessed the 5' RACE reads via MiXCR and lists one record per CDR3 protein. The data hold around 55,000 distinct CDR3 sequences, with roughly an eighth observed a single time. The specimen sequenced was whole blood. These receptors were collected from an adult who was a healthcare worker with PCR-confirmed SARS-CoV-2 infection or an uninfected control (not recorded which).

Comments on this clonotype: This could be a read error, since a much larger clone is one nucleotide away. J is TRBJ1-1 and V is TRBV12-3 or TRBV12-4; TRBD1 is a possible D gene (5 bases). The CDR3 has 16 residues. V gave up 5 bases and J gave up 1 base, with 17 bases separating them. Here the CDR3 reads CASSPGTGVTNTEAFF. The CDR3 DNA follows: TGTGCCAGCAGTCCGGGGACGGGGGTGACGAACACTGAAGCTTTCTTT.

There are a few counts of this clonotype. The gene calls are TRBV2 and TRBJ2-1, with TRBD2 matching over 10 bases. The CDR3 has 18 amino acids. The junction had 7 bases not matched to a gene; V was cut back by 0 bases and J by 2 bases. CDR1 SNHLY and CDR2 FYNNEI come from the germline V gene. The CDR3 DNA is TGTGCCAGCAGTGAAGCGCCTGAACTAGCGGGACCCTACAATGAGCAGTTCTTC. Amino acids: CASSEAPELAGPYNEQFF.

The chain recombines TRBV19 with TRBJ1-1; D gene unclear. The germline gives CDR1 LNHDA, CDR2 SQIVND (reference sequence). The CDR3 runs 15 residues. Between the trimmed V and J ends, which lost 2 bases and 1 base, there was a span of 11 bases. The CDR3 reads CASSIRVNKNTEAFF. The CDR3 DNA reads TGTGCCAGTAGTATAAGGGTCAACAAGAACACTGAAGCTTTCTTT.

This clonotype was seen a handful of times. This sequence joins TRBV20-1 and TRBJ1-6, with 8 positions matching TRBD1. Looked up from germline, CDR1 is DFQATT and CDR2 is SNEGSKA (reference sequence). There are 12 residues in the CDR3. Trimming cost V 5 bases and J 10 bases; bases outside gene matches: 4. CDR3 amino acids: CSAGQGGSPLHF. The CDR3 DNA sequence: TGCAGTGCTGGACAGGGCGGGTCACCCCTCCACTTT.

This clonotype was recorded a few times. V and J are TRBV6-6 and TRBJ1-1; D might be TRBD1 (5 bases). The V end lost 6 bases, the J end lost 1 base, and 15 bases lay between the germline ends. Germline V lookup: CDR1 MNHNY, CDR2 SVGAGI (reference sequence). The CDR3 consists of 15 residues. This CDR3 reads CASRPHQTENTEAFF. CDR3 coding DNA: TGTGCCAGCAGACCCCACCAGACAGAGAACACTGAAGCTTTCTTT.

This clonotype has a count of ten or more. The V and J genes are TRBV20-1 and TRBJ1-2; TRBD1 might be the D (5 bases). Germline CDR1 DFQATT, CDR2 SNEGSKA (reference sequence). Trimming took 0 bases from V and 8 from J, leaving 16 bases between them. The CDR3 has 14 amino acids. The DNA for the CDR3 is TGCAGTGCTAGAGATAGTTGGCAGGGAGTAGGCTACACCTTC. It encodes CSARDSWQGVGYTF.

This clonotype has just a few counts. This sequence joins TRBV19 and TRBJ1-1; no definite D call. V shed 3 bases and J shed 5 bases, with 7 bases lying between them. CDR3 length: 12 residues. The V gene's germline CDR1 is LNHDA and CDR2 SQIVND (reference sequence). For the CDR3, the DNA is TGTGCCAGTAGTATCCTGGATACTGAAGCTTTCTTT. Its translation: CASSILDTEAFF.

Many counts were recorded for this clonotype. The gene calls are TRBV2 and TRBJ1-2; no reliable D call. The germline gives CDR1 SNHLY, CDR2 FYNNEI. The CDR3 length is 14 residues. V lost 7 bases and J lost 3, with 15 bases in between. CDR3 region: CASKSAQADYGYTF. The CDR3 DNA follows: TGTGCCAGCAAGTCGGCGCAGGCCGACTATGGCTACACCTTC.

V is TRBV27 and J is TRBJ2-7, with a weak D call TRBD2 (5 bases). In germline, CDR1 is MNHEY, CDR2 SMNVEV (reference sequence). The CDR3 is 14 residues long. The ends were cut back, 4 bases at V and 3 bases at J, with 13 bases in the middle. CDR3 nucleotide sequence: TGTGCCAGCAGTTCTCGGGGTTCTCACTACGAGCAGTACTTC. Translated, it gives CASSSRGSHYEQYF.

V usage is TRBV18 and J usage is TRBJ2-5; TRBD1 matches 7 bases. The CDR3 length is 14 residues. With V trimmed by 4 bases and J by 5 bases, 7 bases remained unmatched. Per the germline V gene, CDR1 is KGHSH and CDR2 is LQKENI. CDR3 nucleotide sequence: TGTGCCAGCTCACTCCGTACAGGGGCGGAGACCCAGTACTTC. Translating gives CASSLRTGAETQYF.

This clonotype was counted at least ten times. The rearrangement links TRBV18 to TRBJ2-5; D call uncertain. The CDR3 is 14 residues long. The germline V gene has CDR1 KGHSH and CDR2 LQKENI. V shed 0 bases and J shed 1 base, with 6 bases lying between them. CDR3 DNA sequence: TGTGCCAGCTCACCACCGGAACCCCAAGAGACCCAGTACTTC. It is translated as CASSPPEPQETQYF.

This clonotype was observed a few times. V and J are TRBV29-1 and TRBJ2-7, with D possibly TRBD2 on 6 matching bases. This CDR3 region has 14 residues. Trimming left V 7 bases short and J 7 bases short, with 23 bases between. The germline gives CDR1 SQVTM, CDR2 ANQGSEA. The CDR3 spells CSAGGGAALGEQYF. The DNA of the CDR3 is TGCAGCGCAGGAGGCGGGGCCGCCCTGGGAGAGCAGTACTTC.

This clonotype was seen many times. The chain combines TRBV7-8 with TRBJ1-1, with D unresolved. The CDR3 totals 16 residues. V was clipped by 5 bases and J by 4 bases, with 20 bases between them. CDR1 SGHVS and CDR2 FQNEAQ come from the germline V gene. CDR3 DNA: TGTGCCAGCAGCCAGGCAGAAGTCCCCCCCGTCACTGAAGCTTTCTTT. This gives the protein CASSQAEVPPVTEAFF.

The CDR3 nucleotides are TGTGCCAGCAGCGTAGCCATCAGTGTGGGGGGCCCCATATATTTT. Its protein is CASSVAISVGGPIYF. The V call is TRBV9, the J call TRBJ1-3, with TRBD1 as a possible D gene (6 bases). The length of the CDR3 is 15 residues. V lost 0 bases and J 11 bases, leaving 18 bases between the germline ends. CDR1 and CDR2 (germline): SGDLS, YYNGEE.

The table lists this clonotype with many counts. This chain joins TRBV7-2 and TRBJ1-1, with 7 bases that match TRBD1. Germline lookup yields CDR1 SGHTA and CDR2 FQGNSA. This CDR3 is 17 amino acids long. The trim removed 5 bases at V and 4 bases at J, leaving 16 bases unmatched. CDR3 sequence reads: CASSPRGTAAQGTEAFF. In DNA form, the CDR3 reads TGTGCCAGCAGCCCCCGGGGGACAGCGGCCCAGGGCACTGAAGCTTTCTTT.

The genes are TRBV4-1 and TRBJ2-3; D uncertain. The CDR3 totals 15 residues. Germline assignment: CDR1 MGHRA and CDR2 YSYEKL. The ends were cut back, 2 bases at V and 6 bases at J, with 15 bases in the middle. This CDR3 is CASSQRLSVADTQYF. CDR3 nucleotide sequence: TGCGCCAGCAGCCAAAGACTGTCCGTTGCCGATACGCAGTATTTT.

V and J are TRBV19 and TRBJ1-1; 8 bases align to TRBD1. CDR3 length: 19 amino acids. The ends lost 6 bases at V and 3 bases at J; junction bases unmatched: 21. Germline assignment: CDR1 LNHDA and CDR2 SQIVND (reference sequence). CDR3 nucleotides: TGTGCCAGTAGGATGCTCCGAACACAGGGACAGGCAATGGACACTGAAGCTTTCTTT. Protein sequence: CASRMLRTQGQAMDTEAFF.

This clonotype was observed a handful of times. The chain uses TRBV20-1 and TRBJ2-3; 10 bases are a match to TRBD2. The CDR3 is 21 residues long. J lost 6 bases, V lost 5 bases, and 29 bases had no gene match. Germline V gene sequence: CDR1 DFQATT, CDR2 SNEGSKA (reference sequence). Here the CDR3 DNA reads TGCAGTGCTGCGACCCTGGACAGCCAACTAGCGGGGATACTGGAAATGGATACGCAGTATTTT. This codes for CSAATLDSQLAGILEMDTQYF.

This clonotype was recorded at least ten times. The chain employs TRBV13 and TRBJ1-2, with TRBD1 matching over 8 bases. This CDR3 has 14 amino acids. Germline V gene data show CDR1 as PRHDT and CDR2 as FYEKMQ (reference sequence). After removal of 0 bases from V and 8 bases from J, the junction contained 5 bases not matched to a gene. CDR3 bases: TGTGCCAGCAGCTTAGGGGACAGGGCAGCCGGCTACACCTTC. It specifies CASSLGDRAAGYTF.

The J gene is TRBJ2-3, the V gene TRBV5-4, with D hard to call. CDR1 is SGHNT, CDR2 YYREEE, per germline (reference sequence). The CDR3 runs to 16 residues. Trimming took 0 bases from V and 1 from J, leaving 12 bases between them. The chain's CDR3 is CASSLVAGPRTDTQYF. CDR3 bases: TGTGCCAGCAGCTTGGTTGCCGGCCCCCGCACAGATACGCAGTATTTT. Full variable domain (missing parts from reference TRBV5-4 and TRBJ2-3): ETGVTQSPTHLIKTRGQQVTLRCSSQSGHNTVSWYQQALGQGPQFIFQYYREEENGRGNFPPRFSGLQFPNYSSELNVNALELDDSALYLCASSLVAGPRTDTQYFGPGTRLTVL.

This chain uses TRBV11-3 with TRBJ2-5, with D tentatively TRBD2 (6 bases). Germline lookup yields CDR1 SGHNT and CDR2 YENEEA. V was pared by 3 bases and J by 5 bases, with 10 bases between. This CDR3 is 13 amino acids long. As DNA, the CDR3 is TGTGCCAGCAGCTTTGGAGGGCACGAGACCCAGTACTTC. Encoded protein: CASSFGGHETQYF.

This clonotype occurred a few times. The chain employs TRBV5-1 and TRBJ2-1; maybe TRBD2 (6 bases). The CDR3 has 15 amino acids. V lost 1 base, J lost 9 bases, and 17 bases lay in between. The germline gives CDR1 SGHRS, CDR2 YFSETQ. The CDR3: CASSLWSVGGAEQFF. Here the CDR3 DNA reads TGCGCCAGCAGCTTGTGGTCTGTCGGGGGTGCTGAGCAGTTCTTC.